One sample yielded the 10 T cell receptor beta chains listed below, sequenced in a study of response to subunit inactivated influenza vaccine. TCRdb re-analysed the RT-PCR reads in MiXCR, keeping a single row per CDR3 protein. The sample records 150,000 to 200,000 distinct CDR3 sequences, around 10% being singletons. Sequences were derived from CD8+ T cells sorted from PBMCs, sampled less than 25 months after vaccination. The source is a man between 50 and 69 years old who received an inactivated influenza vaccine.

At least ten counts were recorded for this clonotype. The chain couples TRBV9 to TRBJ1-2; 8 nucleotides match TRBD1. The CDR3 consists of 13 residues. Looked up from germline, CDR1 is SGDLS and CDR2 is YYNGEE. Trimming removed 5 bases from V and 6 bases from J; junction bases left unmatched: 6. The CDR3 here is CASSRTGKDGYTF. Here the CDR3 DNA reads TGTGCCAGCAGTCGGACAGGGAAGGATGGCTACACCTTC.

The sample holds a few counts of this clonotype. This sequence joins TRBV7-2 and TRBJ2-3; TRBD2 matches 9 bases. From germline, CDR1 is SGHTA and CDR2 FQGNSA. CDR3 length equals 17 residues. Unmatched junction bases numbered 9, after V lost 0 bases and J lost 5 bases. CDR3 protein: CASSLAAGLALVDTQYF. The CDR3 DNA follows: TGTGCCAGCAGCTTAGCGGCGGGACTAGCTTTGGTAGATACGCAGTATTTT.

In this sample, this clonotype turned up a few times. V and J are TRBV4-2 and TRBJ2-7, with D tentatively TRBD1 (6 bases). The germline V gene encodes CDR1 LGHNA and CDR2 YNFKEQ. The CDR3 spans 18 residues. V lost 4 bases to trimming and J lost 3 bases, with 25 bases between them. CDR3 sequence: CASSPRLSTGGLFYEQYF. CDR3 DNA sequence: TGTGCCAGCAGCCCCAGACTGTCGACAGGAGGATTATTCTACGAGCAGTACTTC.

This clonotype was detected many times. The CDR3 loop is CASSLVGALAETQYF. In nucleotides, the CDR3 is TGTGCCAGCAGCTTGGTGGGGGCGTTGGCAGAGACCCAGTACTTC. The genes are TRBV11-2 and TRBJ2-5, with a weak D call TRBD1 (6 bases). Germline CDR1 and CDR2: SGHAT and FQNNGV. The V gene lost 3 bases and the J gene lost 4 bases, with 15 bases spanning the gap. The CDR3 sequence is 15 residues long.

J is TRBJ1-5 and V is TRBV10-3; possibly TRBD1 for D (5 bases). The ends were cut back, 9 bases at V and 6 bases at J, with 18 bases in the middle. This CDR3 is built from 14 residues. Germline V CDR1 and CDR2: ENHRY, SYGVKD. CDR3 sequence: CAISGEGAGQPQHF. The CDR3 nucleotides are TGTGCCATTTCCGGGGAAGGGGCGGGTCAGCCCCAGCATTTT.

The chain joins TRBV7-9 to TRBJ2-7; no firm D call. The germline V gene encodes CDR1 SEHNR and CDR2 FQNEAQ (reference sequence). This CDR3 has 15 amino acids. V dropped 5 bases and J dropped 0 bases, with 14 bases sitting between them. The CDR3 loop is CASSPPALPSYEQYF. CDR3 nucleotide sequence: TGTGCCAGCAGCCCTCCAGCCCTACCCTCCTACGAGCAGTACTTC.

The gene calls are TRBV4-1 and TRBJ2-7, with TRBD2 as a possible D gene (5 bases). The CDR3 is made up of 15 amino acids. Trimming cost V 3 bases and J 0 bases, with 12 bases left between them. CDR1 is MGHRA and CDR2 is YSYEKL in the germline V gene. CDR3 region: CASSQGPGISYEQYF. The CDR3 nucleotides read TGCGCCAGCAGCCAGGGCCCGGGGATCTCCTACGAGCAGTACTTC.

Only a few counts were recorded for this clonotype. The chain links TRBV6-2 or TRBV6-3 to TRBJ2-5, with 7 bases that match TRBD2. CDR3 length equals 15 residues. Unmatched junction bases numbered 9, after V lost 6 bases and J lost 2 bases. Germline V CDR1 and CDR2: MNHEY, SVGEGT. CDR3 bases: TGTGCCAGCAGGGAAGGGTGGCGGGAGCAAGAGACCCAGTACTTC. This gives the protein CASREGWREQETQYF.

At least ten counts were recorded for this clonotype. The chain uses TRBV12-3 or TRBV12-4 and TRBJ1-2; no firm D call. V lost 4 bases and J 5 bases, leaving 14 bases between the germline ends. This CDR3 is built from 14 residues. CDR3 DNA sequence: TGTGCCAGCAGTTCCCAGACGGAGGTTTATGGCTACACCTTC. The encoded protein is CASSSQTEVYGYTF.

This clonotype was picked up many times. V and J are TRBV21-1 and TRBJ1-1; TRBD1, the table's D call, was not compared with the DNA. TRBV21-1 constitutes a pseudogene. The CDR3 is 18 residues long. DNA for the CDR3: TGTGCCAGCAGCAAAGAAGTAGACAGGGAATCATCGAACACTGAAGCTTTCTTT. It specifies CASSKEVDRESSNTEAFF.